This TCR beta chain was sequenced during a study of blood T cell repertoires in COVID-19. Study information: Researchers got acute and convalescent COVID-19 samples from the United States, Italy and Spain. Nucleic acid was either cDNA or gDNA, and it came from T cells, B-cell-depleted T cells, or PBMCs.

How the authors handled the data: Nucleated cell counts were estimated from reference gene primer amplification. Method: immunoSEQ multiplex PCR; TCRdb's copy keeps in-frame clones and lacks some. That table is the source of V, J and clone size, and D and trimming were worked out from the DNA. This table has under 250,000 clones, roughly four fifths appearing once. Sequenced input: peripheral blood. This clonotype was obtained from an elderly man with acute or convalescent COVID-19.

This CDR3 reads CASSSRDRSYEQYF. Here the CDR3 DNA reads TGTGCCAGCAGCTCGCGGGACCGTTCCTACGAGCAGTACTTC. V and J are TRBV7-9 and TRBJ2-7, with D maybe TRBD2 (6 bases). The CDR3 runs 14 residues. Between the trimmed V and J ends, which lost 4 bases and 1 base, there was a span of 11 bases. Germline V gene data show CDR1 as SEHNR and CDR2 as FQNEAQ (reference sequence).